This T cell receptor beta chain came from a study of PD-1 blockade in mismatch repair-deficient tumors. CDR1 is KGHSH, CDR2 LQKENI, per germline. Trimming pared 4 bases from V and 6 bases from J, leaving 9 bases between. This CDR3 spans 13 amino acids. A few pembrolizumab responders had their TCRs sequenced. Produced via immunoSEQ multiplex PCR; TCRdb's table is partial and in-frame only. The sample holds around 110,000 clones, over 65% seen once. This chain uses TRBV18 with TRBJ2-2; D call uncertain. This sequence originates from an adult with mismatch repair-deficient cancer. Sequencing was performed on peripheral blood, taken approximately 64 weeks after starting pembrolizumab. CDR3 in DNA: TGTGCCAGCTCACTATTGAAGTCCGGGGAGCTGTTTTTT. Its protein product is CASSLLKSGELFF.